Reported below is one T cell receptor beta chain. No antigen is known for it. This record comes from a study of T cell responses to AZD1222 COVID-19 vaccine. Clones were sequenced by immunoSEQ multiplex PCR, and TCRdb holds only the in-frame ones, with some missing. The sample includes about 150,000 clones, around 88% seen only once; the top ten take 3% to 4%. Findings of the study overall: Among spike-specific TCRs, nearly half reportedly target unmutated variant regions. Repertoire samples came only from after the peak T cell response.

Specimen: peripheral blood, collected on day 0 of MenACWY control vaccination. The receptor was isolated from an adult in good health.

CDR3 in DNA: TGTGCCAGCAGCTTAGCAGGGACAGGAGAATACGAGCAGTACTTC. It codes for CASSLAGTGEYEQYF. The gene calls are TRBV7-2 and TRBJ2-7, with 8 bases lining up with TRBD1. This CDR3 has 15 residues. The junction had 5 bases not matched to a gene; V was cut back by 0 bases and J by 4 bases. Germline V gene sequence: CDR1 SGHTA, CDR2 FQGNSA.